The 28 T cell receptor beta chains in this list originate from one sample, sequenced in a study of T cells in Graves' hyperthyroidism and ophthalmopathy. TCR beta CDR3 sequences were amplified from RNA transcripts. First-round RT-PCR with HTBI primers amplified the TCR CDR3 region. TCRdb re-analysed the multiplex PCR reads in MiXCR, keeping a single row per CDR3 protein. The data hold nearly 600,000 distinct CDR3 sequences, with about 15% observed a single time. Specimen: blood. The source of these receptors is a woman aged 25-40 years with Graves' hyperthyroidism that later progressed to Graves' ophthalmopathy.

This clonotype occurred many times. The genes are TRBV11-3 and TRBJ2-5; D perhaps matches TRBD2 (5 bases). The CDR3 runs to 15 residues. Trimming pared 5 bases from V and 0 bases from J, leaving 13 bases between. Germline CDR1 and CDR2: SGHNT and YENEEA. The CDR3 region has the DNA TGTGCCAGCAGCCCCCAGGCGGGTGACCAAGAGACCCAGTACTTC. This codes for CASSPQAGDQETQYF.

This clonotype was seen many times. This chain joins TRBV18 and TRBJ1-1; no reliable D call. The ends were cut back, 5 bases at V and 4 bases at J, with 8 bases in the middle. The germline CDR1 and CDR2 sequences are KGHSH and LQKENI. The CDR3 spans 12 residues. The CDR3 coding sequence is TGTGCCAGCTCATCCGCGGCCACTGAAGCTTTCTTT. Its protein product is CASSSAATEAFF.

This clonotype appeared a few times. The chain combines TRBV19 with TRBJ2-6, with 7 bases matching TRBD1. Germline CDR1 is LNHDA and CDR2 is SQIVND (reference sequence). This CDR3 comprises 16 residues. V lost 5 bases, J lost 0 bases, and 4 bases stayed unmatched. The CDR3 protein is CASSGTVLSGANVLTF. CDR3 in DNA: TGTGCCAGTAGTGGGACAGTTCTCTCTGGGGCCAACGTCCTGACTTTC. Based on the CDR3 plus reference TRBV19 and TRBJ2-6, the full variable domain is DGGITQSPKYLFRKEGQNVTLSCEQNLNHDAMYWYRQDPGQGLRLIYYSQIVNDFQKGDIAEGYSVSREKKESFPLTVTSAQKNPTAFYLCASSGTVLSGANVLTFGAGSRLTVL.

In this sample, this clonotype turned up many times. The rearrangement joins TRBV12-3 or TRBV12-4 to TRBJ1-2; no reliable D call. V was pared by 6 bases and J by 5 bases, with 10 bases between. The CDR3 runs to 12 residues. The CDR3, as DNA: TGTGCCAGCAGCTTACGGGGTTATGGCTACACCTTC. Translation gives CASSLRGYGYTF.

The chain is built from TRBV28 and TRBJ2-3; 7 nucleotides agree with TRBD2. V shed 2 bases and J 3 bases; nucleotides not matched to a gene: 17. The CDR3 totals 19 residues. Germline CDR1 and CDR2: MDHEN and SYDVKM. CDR3 in amino acids: CASSLNLDEGGPRTDTQYF. CDR3 DNA sequence: TGTGCCAGCAGTTTAAACTTAGATGAGGGAGGGCCTCGAACAGATACGCAGTATTTT.

J is TRBJ2-7 and V is TRBV5-1; TRBD2 matches 7 bases. Trimming at V came to 4 bases and at J to 4 bases, leaving 8 bases not matched to a gene. Looked up from germline, CDR1 is SGHRS and CDR2 is YFSETQ. The CDR3 is made up of 14 amino acids. CDR3 DNA: TGCGCCAGCAGCCGGGAGGTTGCGGGGTACGAGCAGTACTTC. Translated: CASSREVAGYEQYF.

This clonotype occurred many times. The V and J genes are TRBV20-1 and TRBJ2-7; D possibly corresponds to TRBD1 (6 bases). V was shortened by 2 bases and J by 0 bases, with 11 bases between the two germline ends. The CDR3 runs 14 residues. In germline, CDR1 is DFQATT, CDR2 SNEGSKA (reference sequence). The DNA for the CDR3 is TGCAGTGCTAGACTCAGGGGTCACTCCTACGAGCAGTACTTC. The encoded protein is CSARLRGHSYEQYF.

This clonotype was seen at least ten times. V gene TRBV11-3 combines with J gene TRBJ2-7; D is perhaps TRBD2 (5 bases). V was trimmed by 5 bases and J by 0 bases, leaving 11 bases between them. Germline-derived CDR1 and CDR2 are SGHNT and YENEEA. The CDR3 length is 14 residues. CDR3 protein: CASSQIASSYEQYF. As DNA, the CDR3 is TGTGCCAGCAGCCAAATAGCGAGCTCCTACGAGCAGTACTTC.

This chain links TRBV29-1 with TRBJ2-7; 9 bases map to TRBD1. CDR1 SQVTM and CDR2 ANQGSEA come from the germline V gene. The CDR3 is made up of 14 amino acids. V shed 6 bases and J 5 bases; nucleotides not matched to a gene: 11. CDR3 in amino acids: CSVESRRQGDEQYF. The CDR3 bases are TGCAGCGTCGAATCCCGCCGACAGGGGGACGAGCAGTACTTC.

Comments on this clonotype: The junction shows a germline mismatch at one end, possibly a read error. The gene calls are TRBV18 and TRBJ2-7; 7 bases align to TRBD2. The CDR3 contains 15 residues. Germline V gives CDR1 KGHSH, CDR2 LQKENI. DNA of the CDR3: TGTGCCGGCTCACCTTCCGCGGGGGAAGTGGGCGAGCAGTACTTC. This codes for CAGSPSAGEVGEQYF. The entire variable domain, with the rest obtained from reference TRBV18 and TRBJ2-7, is as follows: NAGVMQNPRHLVRRRGQEARLRCSPMKGHSHVYWYRQLPEEGLKFMVYLQKENIIDESGMPKERFSAEFPKEGPSILRIQQVVRGDSAAYFCAGSPSAGEVGEQYFGPGTRLTVT.

This clonotype was seen more than once but under ten times. This chain joins TRBV7-9 and TRBJ1-1; 7 bases agree with TRBD1. The CDR3 has 14 residues. V shed 5 bases, J shed 6 bases, and the junction held 9 bases outside the gene matches. CDR1 and CDR2 (germline): SEHNR, FQNEAQ (reference sequence). In DNA, the CDR3 is TGTGCCAGCAGCCTACACGGGACAGACGCTGAAGCTTTCTTT. This translates into CASSLHGTDAEAFF.

This clonotype showed up many times. This chain uses TRBV19 with TRBJ1-1; D is perhaps TRBD1 (5 bases). CDR1 is LNHDA, CDR2 SQIVND, per germline (reference sequence). CDR3 length: 16 amino acids. Trimming removed 2 bases from V and 1 base from J, with 14 bases in between. CDR3 nucleotides: TGTGCCAGTAGTATAAGGGTGCCCCAGGGGAACACTGAAGCTTTCTTT. It codes for CASSIRVPQGNTEAFF.

V and J are TRBV7-9 and TRBJ1-3; D unresolved. CDR3 size: 17 residues. CDR1 and CDR2 (germline): SEHNR, FQNEAQ (reference sequence). Trimming left V 3 bases short and J 4 bases short, with 19 bases between. For the CDR3, the DNA is TGTGCCAGCAGCTTGACTGCCTCGTCCCGCCCGGGAAACACCATATATTTT. Encoded protein: CASSLTASSRPGNTIYF.

This clonotype was seen at least ten times. The chain has TRBV20-1 and TRBJ2-1; D call uncertain. V was pared by 5 bases and J by 6 bases, with 17 bases between. This CDR3 is built from 14 residues. Germline V gene lookup returns CDR1 DFQATT and CDR2 SNEGSKA (reference sequence). The CDR3 coding sequence is TGCAGTGCTTTGAGGTGGGGAAACAGCAATGAGCAGTTCTTC. Amino acids: CSALRWGNSNEQFF.

This chain uses TRBV27 with TRBJ1-1, with 7 bases matching TRBD1. Germline V gives CDR1 MNHEY, CDR2 SMNVEV (reference sequence). CDR3 size: 14 residues. J gave up 3 bases and V 4 bases, and 5 bases lay outside the gene matches. The CDR3 sequence: CASSSGQSYTEAFF. The CDR3 DNA reads as TGTGCCAGCAGTTCGGGACAGAGCTACACTGAAGCTTTCTTT.

This clonotype appeared many times. V gene TRBV20-1 combines with J gene TRBJ1-2, with no clear D. Germline CDR1 and CDR2: DFQATT and SNEGSKA (reference sequence). This CDR3 region has 13 residues. V was shortened by 2 bases and J by 1 base, with 8 bases between the two germline ends. The CDR3 reads CSARQDVNYGYTF. The DNA for the CDR3 is TGCAGTGCTAGACAGGACGTTAACTATGGCTACACCTTC.

This clonotype was counted ten times or more. This rearrangement joins TRBV27 to TRBJ1-5; D is unresolved. V lost 10 bases and J lost 2, with 15 bases in between. The CDR3 has 14 amino acids. Germline V gene sequence: CDR1 MNHEY, CDR2 SMNVEV (reference sequence). This CDR3 reads CAKPRVRGNQPQHF. The CDR3 bases are TGTGCCAAGCCTCGGGTTCGGGGCAATCAGCCCCAGCATTTT.

This clonotype was counted many times. The chain couples TRBV4-1 to TRBJ1-5, with a tentative D call TRBD1 (5 bases). CDR3 size: 15 residues. V lost 2 bases and J 1 base, leaving 9 bases between the germline ends. Germline CDR1 reads MGHRA; CDR2 reads YSYEKL. CDR3 residues: CASSQSRGSNQPQHF. The CDR3 region has the DNA TGCGCCAGCAGCCAATCGCGGGGGAGCAATCAGCCCCAGCATTTT.

This clonotype showed up just a few times. The gene calls are TRBV5-1 and TRBJ1-1; D is perhaps TRBD1 (6 bases). Germline-derived CDR1 and CDR2 are SGHRS and YFSETQ. CDR3 length: 13 amino acids. V shed 1 base and J shed 6 bases, with 10 bases lying between them. CDR3 loop: CASSLTGAAEAFF. DNA of the CDR3: TGCGCCAGCAGCTTGACGGGGGCCGCTGAAGCTTTCTTT.

This clonotype was seen a handful of times. The CDR3 DNA reads TGTGCCAGCAGTGGAAACAGGGAAGAGACCCAGTACTTC. This translates into CASSGNREETQYF. This chain connects TRBV2 to TRBJ2-5, with D possibly being TRBD1 (6 bases). CDR1 is SNHLY and CDR2 is FYNNEI in the germline V gene. This CDR3 contains 13 residues. V shed 4 bases and J shed 3 bases, with 9 bases lying between them.

This clonotype was found many times. This chain uses TRBV20-1 with TRBJ2-1; weak D call: TRBD2 (6 bases). Germline V gene lookup returns CDR1 DFQATT and CDR2 SNEGSKA (reference sequence). Trimming left V 0 bases short and J 2 bases short, with 14 bases between. This CDR3 has 16 residues. The CDR3 DNA reads as TGCAGTGCTAGAGATAGGTGGGAGGTCGCCTACAATGAGCAGTTCTTC. It translates to CSARDRWEVAYNEQFF.

This clonotype showed up many times. V and J are TRBV28 and TRBJ1-1, with D possibly TRBD1 on 5 matching bases. V was pared by 8 bases and J by 1 base, with 20 bases between. The germline V gene encodes CDR1 MDHEN and CDR2 SYDVKM. This CDR3 contains 16 residues. The CDR3 loop reads CASSPWGARGNTEAFF. The CDR3 bases are TGTGCCAGCTCCCCCTGGGGCGCTAGAGGGAACACTGAAGCTTTCTTT.

There are many counts of this clonotype. A read error may produce the germline difference seen at one junction end. The rearrangement links TRBV11-2 to TRBJ2-1; D gene uncertain. CDR3 length equals 12 residues. Per germline, CDR1 SGHAT and CDR2 FQNNGV. The CDR3 loop is CASSLGNNEQFF. CDR3 DNA sequence: TGTGCCAGCAGTTTAGGTAACAATGAGCAGTTCTTC.

This clonotype came up many times. The chain links TRBV18 to TRBJ2-7; TRBD2 agrees at 7 bases. The germline gives CDR1 KGHSH, CDR2 LQKENI. The junction had 5 bases not matched to a gene; V was cut back by 0 bases and J by 0 bases. The CDR3 length is 16 residues. This chain's CDR3 is CASSPPWGGSSYEQYF. CDR3 DNA sequence: TGTGCCAGCTCACCACCTTGGGGGGGAAGCTCCTACGAGCAGTACTTC.

The chain has TRBV20-1 and TRBJ2-1; maybe TRBD2 (5 bases). The V and J ends lost 5 bases and 12 bases respectively, with 14 bases between them. Per the germline V gene, CDR1 is DFQATT and CDR2 is SNEGSKA (reference sequence). This CDR3 is built from 11 residues. CDR3 coding DNA: TGCAGTGCTGGCGCAACGGAGGTGCAGTTCTTC. Translated, it gives CSAGATEVQFF.

This chain connects TRBV3-1 to TRBJ2-2; 8 bases fit TRBD1. J gave up 4 bases and V 6 bases, and 4 bases lay outside the gene matches. CDR1 is LGHDT and CDR2 is YNNKEL in the germline V gene (reference sequence). This CDR3 is 14 amino acids long. The CDR3 spells CASRPDRGTGELFF. The CDR3 region has the DNA TGTGCCAGCAGGCCAGACAGGGGCACCGGGGAGCTGTTTTTT.

The rearrangement joins TRBV19 to TRBJ2-1, with 7 positions matching TRBD1. V lost 1 base and J lost 0; bases outside the gene matches: 6. CDR1 LNHDA and CDR2 SQIVND come from the germline V gene (reference sequence). This CDR3 comprises 17 residues. The CDR3 loop is CASSIVPGDSSYNEQFF. The CDR3 bases are TGTGCCAGTAGTATAGTACCCGGGGACAGCTCCTACAATGAGCAGTTCTTC.

This clonotype was seen a few times. This chain connects TRBV29-1 to TRBJ2-5; 9 bases fit TRBD2. From germline, CDR1 is SQVTM and CDR2 ANQGSEA. The CDR3 runs 11 residues. The trim removed 4 bases at V and 9 bases at J, leaving 3 bases unmatched. CDR3: CSVGGRGAQYF. In nucleotides, the CDR3 is TGCAGCGTTGGCGGGAGGGGCGCCCAGTACTTC.